This T cell receptor (beta chain) was observed in a study of cytomegalovirus exposure and HLA in healthy donors. Study details: In terms of ancestry, the Caucasian-associated cluster contained 75% to 85% of the 350 to 450 genotyped donors.

Findings and caveats of the study: The study recorded 164 TCR beta chains that were cytomegalovirus-associated. Only CMV serostatus was available as immune exposure information.

The PCR made use of 60 Vbeta and 13 Jbeta primers. Clones were read by immunoSEQ multiplex PCR, and TCRdb kept only the in-frame ones, dropping some. This sample has over 150,000 clones; more than 80% occur once, and the top ten carry about 2.4%. Per the germline V gene, CDR1 is LNHDA and CDR2 is SQIVND (reference sequence). J was trimmed by 4 bases and V by 6 bases; bases with no gene match: 8. The CDR3 covers 15 residues. With respect to this clone: Antigen unknown.

This clonotype originated in a male donor in good health and CMV-seronegative. The chain joins TRBV19 to TRBJ1-5; 8 bases are shared with TRBD1. The specimen was PBMCs. The DNA of the CDR3 is TGTGCCAGTAGGGGGAGGGGACAGGTGAATCAGCCCCAGCATTTT. Translating it yields CASRGRGQVNQPQHF.